Listed below are T cell receptor beta chains from one sample, sequenced in a study of T cell repertoires in cytomegalovirus infection. TCRdb fed the reads into MiXCR, producing one record per CDR3 protein. The sample holds approximately 750,000 distinct CDR3 sequences, 35% seen once. The specimen was PBMCs. The receptors were gathered from a human donor in good health (CMV status not recorded). Some clones in this sample may be carry-over from other donors' samples. CDR3s include the opening cysteine and the closing phenylalanine or tryptophan. A D gene is named only where the DNA matches it firmly. Rows give clone size only sometimes, using once, few, many, or a class for an expanded clone.

D,size,J,V,DNA,CDR3
-,many,TRBJ1-5,TRBV4-1,TGCGCCAGCAGCCAAGAAGGGGGGAATCAGCCCCAGCATTTT,CASSQEGGNQPQHF
-,few,TRBJ1-6,TRBV28,TGTGCCAGCAGTTTATCAAGGCTGGGGAATTCACCCCTCCACTTT,CASSLSRLGNSPLHF
-,few,TRBJ1-5,TRBV2,TGTGCCAGCAGTGTTTTCCAGGATCAGCCCCAGCATTTT,CASSVFQDQPQHF
-,-,TRBJ2-7,TRBV4-2,TGTGCCAGCAGCCAAGATCACACGATAACCTACGAGCAGTACTTC,CASSQDHTITYEQYF
TRBD1,few,TRBJ1-2,TRBV28,TGTGCCAGCAGCAGGGGGCGGGGTGCCCCCCACTATGGCTACACCTTC,CASSRGRGAPHYGYTF
-,-,TRBJ2-1,TRBV7-3,TGTGCCAGCAGCCACCTACTAAACTCCTACAATGAGCAGTTCTTC,CASSHLLNSYNEQFF
-,few,TRBJ1-1,TRBV27,TGTGCCAGCAGTACCATCCAGGGGAACACTGAAGCTTTCTTT,CASSTIQGNTEAFF
-,many,TRBJ1-6,TRBV7-2,TGTGCCAGCAGCTTAGTGGTACAGGGTTTTTCACCCCTCCACTTT,CASSLVVQGFSPLHF
-,many,TRBJ1-1,TRBV7-2,TGTGCCAGCAGCTTATTAAGGGGAATCTCTGAAGCTTTCTTT,CASSLLRGISEAFF
TRBD2,-,TRBJ2-7,TRBV10-3,TGTGCCATCAGTGTAGCGGGAGCCGCCTACGAGCAGTACTTC,CAISVAGAAYEQYF
-,few,TRBJ1-1,TRBV4-1,TGCGCCAGCAGCCTCCCCGACGGAAAAAACACTGAAGCTTTCTTT,CASSLPDGKNTEAFF
TRBD1,few,TRBJ2-3,TRBV7-8,TGTGCCAGCAGCTTACCAGGACAGGGATTAGGGACAGATACGCAGTATTTT,CASSLPGQGLGTDTQYF
TRBD1,-,TRBJ2-1,TRBV7-9,TGTGCCAGCAGCTTAGAGGGACAGGGGAATGAGCAGTTCTTC,CASSLEGQGNEQFF
-,many,TRBJ1-2,TRBV28,TGTGCCAGCTCACATCGGGGTGAGGTCGGCTACACCTTC,CASSHRGEVGYTF
TRBD1,few,TRBJ1-2,TRBV14,TGTGCCAGCAGCCGAGGACAGGGAAAAGGGTATGGCTACACCTTC,CASSRGQGKGYGYTF
-,-,TRBJ2-7,TRBV12-3/TRBV12-4,TGTGCCAGGGGGGCCGGAGGGGTGAGCGAGCAGTACTTC,CARGAGGVSEQYF
-,-,TRBJ2-1,TRBV24-1,TGTGCCACCAGTGACCCCAGCGGAAGCTCCTACAATGAGCAGTTCTTC,CATSDPSGSSYNEQFF
-,many,TRBJ2-7,TRBV7-2,TGTGCCAGCAGCTTATCAAGGGTCGGGTACGAGCAGTACTTC,CASSLSRVGYEQYF
-,few,TRBJ1-5,TRBV11-2,TGTGCCAGCAGCTTAGGGCCGTCGGGGTACGGGAGGCAGCCCCAGCATTTT,CASSLGPSGYGRQPQHF
-,-,TRBJ2-2,TRBV20-1,TGCAGTGCTCCGCCCTTTGAGGGCGATACCGGGGAGCTGTTTTTT,CSAPPFEGDTGELFF
-,many,TRBJ1-6,TRBV7-6,TGTGCCAGCAGCCAGACACGGGACCTAGGGGGACCCCTCCACTTT,CASSQTRDLGGPLHF
-,-,TRBJ1-1,TRBV5-1,TGCGCCAGCAGCTTGGAACGGACGAACACTGAAGCTTTCTTT,CASSLERTNTEAFF
-,-,TRBJ2-1,TRBV11-2,TGTGCCAGCAGCCCTCTGCACGGGCCCTCCTACAATGAGCAGTTCTTC,CASSPLHGPSYNEQFF
-,many,TRBJ1-1,TRBV7-2,TGTGCCAGCAGAGACGACTTACTGCAGGCCCCCCACGCTTTCTTT,CASRDDLLQAPHAFF
TRBD2,-,TRBJ2-3,TRBV2,TGTGCCAGCAGTGTCCAAGTAGCGGGGGCCCAGCTTAGCACAGATACGCAGTATTTT,CASSVQVAGAQLSTDTQYF
TRBD1,-,TRBJ1-1,TRBV7-9,TGTGCCAGCACCGGGACAGGGCCTCCTGAAGCTTTCTTT,CASTGTGPPEAFF
-,-,TRBJ1-4,TRBV19,TGTGCCAGTAGCACCGCGATGAGACCTAATGAAAAACTGTTTTTT,CASSTAMRPNEKLFF
-,few,TRBJ1-1,TRBV12-3/TRBV12-4,TGTGCCAGCAGTTTTCCCAGTGAAGCTTTCTTT,CASSFPSEAFF
-,many,TRBJ2-2,TRBV7-8,TGTGCCAGCAGCTTAGCGGGAGCGAACACCGGGGAGCTGTTTTTT,CASSLAGANTGELFF
-,-,TRBJ2-1,TRBV20-1,TGCAGTGCTAGAGCGGTGGGAGTAGGGGATGAGCAGTTCTTC,CSARAVGVGDEQFF
-,-,TRBJ1-1,TRBV28,TGTGCCAGCAGGGAGGGGGGGGCCACTGAAGCTTTCTTT,CASREGGATEAFF
TRBD1,-,TRBJ1-1,TRBV20-1,TGCAGTGCGCGGACAGGGTTGAACACTGAAGCTTTCTTT,CSARTGLNTEAFF
-,-,TRBJ1-4,TRBV7-9,TGTGCCAGCAGCAAACAGGGTGAAAAACTGTTTTTT,CASSKQGEKLFF
-,many,TRBJ2-2,TRBV7-8,TGTGCCAGCAGCTTAGTCATCCGGGGTGGTACCGGGGAGCTGTTTTTT,CASSLVIRGGTGELFF
-,once,TRBJ1-5,TRBV4-1,TGCGCCAGCAGCTCACAGGGTGGGGGTCCTCAGCCCCAGCATTTT,CASSSQGGGPQPQHF
-,few,TRBJ1-5,TRBV7-2,TGTGCCAGCAGCGGCCGGGGGGGGGTCAGACAGCCCCAGCATTTT,CASSGRGGVRQPQHF
TRBD1,-,TRBJ1-2,TRBV6-1,TGTGCCAGCAGTCCCGCAACCCTAGACAGGGAGCCCCCGCTGAACTATGGCTACACCTTC,CASSPATLDREPPLNYGYTF
-,few,TRBJ2-1,TRBV5-5,TGTGCCAGCAGCCGTTCATTCGGTGAGCAGTTCTTC,CASSRSFGEQFF
-,few,TRBJ1-5,TRBV7-6,TGTGCCAGCAGCCCCACAGCGAACAATCAGCCCCAGCATTTT,CASSPTANNQPQHF
-,-,TRBJ2-2,TRBV4-1,TGCGCCAGCAGCACGCCGTGGGGTGACGACACCGGGGAGCTGTTTTTT,CASSTPWGDDTGELFF
-,-,TRBJ1-1,TRBV2,TGTGCCAGCGGGCAGAGGAACACTGAAGCTTTCTTT,CASGQRNTEAFF
TRBD2,-,TRBJ2-2,TRBV12-3/TRBV12-4,TGTGCCGGCCAGAGGGGGACTAGCGGCACCGGGGAGCTGTTTTTT,CAGQRGTSGTGELFF
-,-,TRBJ1-5,TRBV11-2,TGTGCCAGCAGCTTAGTGCCTGGGGGCGGGCAGCCCCAGCATTTT,CASSLVPGGGQPQHF
-,many,TRBJ1-1,TRBV7-8,TGTGCCAGCAGCTTGGGGACACCAGAAGCTTTCTTT,CASSLGTPEAFF
-,-,TRBJ2-7,TRBV12-3/TRBV12-4,TGTGCCAGCAGTTTAAGGCTAGGCGGCCACGAGCAGTACTTC,CASSLRLGGHEQYF
TRBD2,-,TRBJ2-3,TRBV7-6,TGTGCCAGCAGCTTGTCGACTAGCGTTCCAGATACGCAGTATTTT,CASSLSTSVPDTQYF
-,-,TRBJ2-1,TRBV28,TGTGCCAGCAGTAGACTACTCGATGAGCAGTTCTTC,CASSRLLDEQFF
TRBD1,-,TRBJ2-7,TRBV6-5,TGTGCCAGCAGTGTCTACAGGGGCGAGCAGTACTTC,CASSVYRGEQYF
TRBD1,few,TRBJ2-3,TRBV6-1,TGTGCCAGCACCGGGACAGGAGACACAGATACGCAGTATTTT,CASTGTGDTDTQYF
TRBD1,few,TRBJ2-2,TRBV11-1,TGTGCCAGCAGCTCCCGGGACAGGCAGTTCGCGAACACCGGGGAGCTGTTTTTT,CASSSRDRQFANTGELFF
-,-,TRBJ2-2,TRBV5-4,TGTGCCAGCAAAGAACTAGCAACCGGGGAGCTGTTTTTT,CASKELATGELFF
-,few,TRBJ1-1,TRBV7-2,TGTGCCAGCAGCTCGCGAGGTTCGGAGAACACTGAAGCTTTCTTT,CASSSRGSENTEAFF
-,few,TRBJ2-7,TRBV6-8,TGTGCCAGCAGCCTCAAGGGACTCTTCTACGAGCAGTACTTC,CASSLKGLFYEQYF
-,few,TRBJ1-4,TRBV6-5,TGTGCCAGCAGAATCGGACCGAGTGAAAAACTGTTTTTT,CASRIGPSEKLFF
-,few,TRBJ1-5,TRBV20-1,TGCAGTGCTTATGGGGGGTATGGCAATCAGCCCCAGCATTTT,CSAYGGYGNQPQHF